This section outlines one T cell receptor (beta chain) sequence together with its context. The data were taken from a study of blood T cell repertoires in COVID-19. The overall study: Collection of acute and convalescent COVID-19 samples took place in the United States, Italy and Spain.

Sequencing used immunoSEQ multiplex PCR; TCRdb keeps in-frame clones, though not all of them. Of over 65,000 clones in the sample, 80% to 95% were seen once. The CDR3 covers 15 residues. V gave up 2 bases and J gave up 3 bases, with 13 bases separating them. Per germline, CDR1 MDHEN and CDR2 SYDVKM. The V gene is TRBV28, the J gene TRBJ1-1; D call uncertain. The TCR was taken from an elderly woman with acute or convalescent COVID-19. The sequenced sample was peripheral blood. DNA for the CDR3: TGTGCCAGCAGTTTACCTGGAGCCCCTGACACTGAAGCTTTCTTT. Amino acid sequence: CASSLPGAPDTEAFF.